This entry describes one T cell receptor (beta chain). This record belongs to a study of cytomegalovirus exposure and HLA in healthy donors. After removal of 6 bases from V and 6 bases from J, the junction contained 16 bases not matched to a gene. The germline V gene has CDR1 KGHSH and CDR2 LQKENI. The CDR3 runs to 16 residues. The PCR used 60 Vbeta and 13 Jbeta primers. Sequencing used immunoSEQ multiplex PCR; TCRdb keeps in-frame clones, though not all of them. The sample has under 130,000 clones; around 74% are singletons. The gene calls are TRBV18 and TRBJ1-2, with 7 positions matching TRBD1. The sample was PBMCs. The sequence was obtained from a man in his forties in good health and CMV-seronegative. CDR3 residues: CASSPTEQGPLNGYTF. DNA for the CDR3: TGTGCCAGCTCGCCAACAGAACAGGGGCCTTTGAATGGCTACACCTTC. Based on the CDR3 plus reference TRBV18 and TRBJ1-2, the full variable domain is NAGVMQNPRHLVRRRGQEARLRCSPMKGHSHVYWYRQLPEEGLKFMVYLQKENIIDESGMPKERFSAEFPKEGPSILRIQQVVRGDSAAYFCASSPTEQGPLNGYTFGSGTRLTVV.